A selection of T cell receptor beta chains follows, all from one sample in a study of blood T cell repertoires in COVID-19. TCRdb's table, derived via immunoSEQ multiplex PCR, lists solely in-frame clones and lacks some. The table lists 200,000 to 250,000 clones, around 88% of them singletons. Sequencing was performed on peripheral blood. These receptors originate from an older man with acute or convalescent COVID-19. The CDR3 runs from the conserved cysteine through the conserved F or W. A D gene is named only where the DNA matches it firmly. Not every row has a clone size; where given, it reads once, few, many or a size class.

CDR3 protein | CDR3 DNA | D gene | J gene | clone size | V gene
CASSFPITSGTGETQYF | TGTGCCAGCAGTTTCCCCATCACTAGCGGGACGGGAGAGACCCAGTACTTC | TRBD2 | TRBJ2-5 | NA | TRBV28
CASSPPGQVNEKLFF | TGTGCCAGCTCACCGCCGGGACAGGTTAATGAAAAACTGTTTTTT | TRBD1 | TRBJ1-4 | NA | TRBV18
CASSGSTGPGNTIYF | TGCGCCAGCAGTGGGTCCACAGGTCCTGGAAACACCATATATTTT | NA | TRBJ1-3 | NA | TRBV10-1
CASSSRDRGFHEQYF | TGTGCCAGCAGTTCACGGGACAGGGGTTTTCACGAGCAGTACTTC | TRBD1 | TRBJ2-7 | NA | TRBV6-5
CASSYSTGTNSPLHF | TGTGCCAGCAGTTACTCAACAGGGACTAATTCACCCCTCCACTTT | NA | TRBJ1-6 | NA | TRBV6-6
CASSLRAGGHEQYF | TGCGCCAGCAGCTTGCGAGCGGGGGGTCACGAGCAGTACTTC | TRBD2 | TRBJ2-7 | NA | TRBV5-1
CASSGTSGSGETQYF | TGTGCCAGCTCCGGGACTAGCGGGAGTGGTGAGACCCAGTACTTC | TRBD2 | TRBJ2-5 | NA | TRBV5-4
CASSEQPPTGVSYEQYF | TGTGCCAGCAGCGAACAACCCCCGACAGGGGTCTCCTACGAGCAGTACTTC | TRBD1 | TRBJ2-7 | NA | TRBV3-1/TRBV3-2
CASSLIGGETQYF | TGCGCCAGCAGCCTAATCGGGGGGGAGACCCAGTACTTC | TRBD2 | TRBJ2-5 | NA | TRBV5-1
CASSQDAGTSIDF | TGTGCCAGCAGCCAGGATGCCGGGACTAGTATCGACTTC | TRBD2 | TRBJ2-7 | NA | TRBV4-2
CACRREGQETQYF | TGTGCCTGCCGGAGAGAGGGACAAGAGACCCAGTACTTC | NA | TRBJ2-5 | once | TRBV19
CASRDRGKGYEQYF | TGTGCCAGCAGAGACAGGGGGAAAGGCTACGAGCAGTACTTC | TRBD1 | TRBJ2-7 | NA | TRBV28
CASSFGTPGENTEAFF | TGTGCCAGCAGCTTCGGGACTCCCGGGGAGAACACTGAAGCTTTCTTT | NA | TRBJ1-1 | NA | TRBV5-6
CSVEKSVGGYTF | TGCAGCGTTGAAAAGTCCGTCGGGGGCTACACCTTC | NA | TRBJ1-2 | NA | TRBV29-1
CSARTGAQAFF | TGCAGCGCTCGGACAGGGGCTCAAGCTTTCTTT | TRBD1 | TRBJ1-1 | NA | TRBV29-1
CASSPLDSLSNYGYTF | TGTGCCAGCTCCCCCTTGGACAGCCTTTCTAACTATGGCTACACCTTC | NA | TRBJ1-2 | NA | TRBV18
CASSLMASGMSRDTQYF | TGTGCCAGCAGCTTAATGGCTAGCGGGATGAGTCGAGATACGCAGTATTTT | TRBD2 | TRBJ2-3 | NA | TRBV7-6
CASSPGTGGETQYF | TGTGCCAGCAGTCCCGGGACAGGGGGTGAGACCCAGTACTTC | TRBD1 | TRBJ2-5 | NA | TRBV28
CATSLSTGIPYEQYF | TGTGCCACCAGCCTTTCGACAGGAATCCCGTACGAGCAGTACTTC | NA | TRBJ2-7 | NA | TRBV24-1
CASSPGFATNEKLFF | TGTGCCAGCTCACCAGGCTTTGCAACTAATGAAAAACTGTTTTTT | NA | TRBJ1-4 | NA | TRBV18
CASSERTGLGYEQYF | TGTGCCAGTAGTGAACGGACAGGGTTGGGATACGAGCAGTACTTC | TRBD1 | TRBJ2-7 | NA | TRBV19
CASSQDIPLAGVEETQYF | TGTGCCAGCAGCCAAGATATCCCCCTAGCGGGGGTAGAAGAGACCCAGTACTTC | TRBD2 | TRBJ2-5 | NA | TRBV3-1/TRBV3-2
CASSSGNSNQPQHF | TGTGCCAGCTCATCCGGGAACAGCAATCAGCCCCAGCATTTT | NA | TRBJ1-5 | once | TRBV18
CASSPVGTTGELFF | TGTGCCAGCTCCCCGGTCGGGACAACCGGGGAGCTGTTTTTT | NA | TRBJ2-2 | NA | TRBV18
CASSWRQGGTEAFF | TGTGCCAGCAGCTGGAGGCAGGGGGGAACTGAAGCTTTCTTT | TRBD1 | TRBJ1-1 | NA | TRBV5-8
CASEGVMATGELFF | TGTGCCAGTGAGGGGGTCATGGCAACCGGGGAGCTGTTTTTT | NA | TRBJ2-2 | NA | TRBV19
CASSYVDRGRGNQPQHF | TGTGCCAGCAGTTACGTGGACAGAGGTCGTGGCAATCAGCCCCAGCATTTT | NA | TRBJ1-5 | few | TRBV6-2/TRBV6-3
CASSSYKTQYF | TGTGCCAGCAGTTCCTATAAGACCCAGTACTTC | NA | TRBJ2-5 | NA | TRBV28
CASSLDISYNEQFF | TGTGCCAGCAGCTTAGATATCTCCTACAATGAGCAGTTCTTC | NA | TRBJ2-1 | NA | TRBV7-2
CASGQGPNSPLHF | TGTGCCAGTGGTCAGGGCCCGAATTCACCCCTCCACTTT | NA | TRBJ1-6 | NA | TRBV19
CASSPRQGGGEQYF | TGTGCCAGTAGTCCCCGACAGGGAGGAGGCGAGCAGTACTTC | NA | TRBJ2-7 | NA | TRBV19
CASSLQGTDQETQYF | TGCGCCAGCAGCTTGCAGGGGACAGATCAAGAGACCCAGTACTTC | TRBD1 | TRBJ2-5 | few | TRBV5-1
CASSLVGQGAGTEAFF | TGTGCCAGCAGCTTAGTCGGACAGGGGGCGGGCACTGAAGCTTTCTTT | TRBD1 | TRBJ1-1 | NA | TRBV7-2
CASTSSGNTIYF | TGTGCCAGTACATCCTCTGGAAACACCATATATTTT | NA | TRBJ1-3 | NA | TRBV19
CASSSRGLNSPLHF | TGTGCCAGCAGCTCCCGGGGTCTTAATTCACCCCTCCACTTT | NA | TRBJ1-6 | few | TRBV7-2